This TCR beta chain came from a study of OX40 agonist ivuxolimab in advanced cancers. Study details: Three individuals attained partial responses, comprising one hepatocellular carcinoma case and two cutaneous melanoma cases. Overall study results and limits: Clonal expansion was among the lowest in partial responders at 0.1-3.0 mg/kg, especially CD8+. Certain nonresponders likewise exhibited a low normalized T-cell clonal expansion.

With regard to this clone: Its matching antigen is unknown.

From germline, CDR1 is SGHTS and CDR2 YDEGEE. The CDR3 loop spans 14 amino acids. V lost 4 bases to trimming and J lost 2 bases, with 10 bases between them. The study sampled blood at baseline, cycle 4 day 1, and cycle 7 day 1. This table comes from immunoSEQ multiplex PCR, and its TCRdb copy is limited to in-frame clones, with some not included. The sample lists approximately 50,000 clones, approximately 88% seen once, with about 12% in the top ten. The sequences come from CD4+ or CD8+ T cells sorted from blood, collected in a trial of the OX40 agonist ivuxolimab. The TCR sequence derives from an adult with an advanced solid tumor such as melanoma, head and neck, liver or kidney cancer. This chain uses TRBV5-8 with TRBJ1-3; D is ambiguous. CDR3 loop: CASSPYSAGNTIYF. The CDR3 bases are TGTGCCAGCAGCCCGTACAGCGCTGGAAACACCATATATTTT.